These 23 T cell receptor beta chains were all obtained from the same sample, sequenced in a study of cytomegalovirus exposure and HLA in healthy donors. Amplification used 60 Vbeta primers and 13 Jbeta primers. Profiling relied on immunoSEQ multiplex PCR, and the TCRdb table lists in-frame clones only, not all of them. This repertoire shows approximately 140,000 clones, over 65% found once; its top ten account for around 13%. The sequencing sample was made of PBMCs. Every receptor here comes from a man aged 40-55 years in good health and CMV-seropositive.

The CDR3: CASSKGRGDSNQPQHF. CDR3 sequence (DNA): TGTGCCAGCAGCAAAGGACGGGGGGATAGCAATCAGCCCCAGCATTTT. The V gene is TRBV21-1, the J gene TRBJ1-5. TRBV21-1 is a listed pseudogene. The CDR3 runs 16 residues.

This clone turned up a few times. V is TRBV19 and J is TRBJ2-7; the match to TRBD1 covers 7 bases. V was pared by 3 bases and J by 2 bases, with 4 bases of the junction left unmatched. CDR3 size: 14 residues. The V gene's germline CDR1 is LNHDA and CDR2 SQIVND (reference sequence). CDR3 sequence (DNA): TGTGCCAGTAGTATCGGCAGGGGGACCTACGAGCAGTACTTC. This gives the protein CASSIGRGTYEQYF.

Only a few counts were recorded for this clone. The CDR3 DNA follows: TGTGCCAGCAGCGACGGACAGGGTTGGGGCTACACCTTC. Protein sequence: CASSDGQGWGYTF. The genes are TRBV6-1 and TRBJ1-2, with 8 bases lining up with TRBD1. The ends lost 6 bases at V and 8 bases at J; junction bases unmatched: 8. The CDR3 is 13 amino acids. The germline CDR1 and CDR2 sequences are MNHNS and SASEGT.

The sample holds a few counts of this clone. CDR3: CASSPGQGIGREEETQYF. The CDR3 DNA follows: TGTGCCAGCTCACCGGGACAGGGCATTGGACGGGAGGAAGAGACCCAGTACTTC. V is TRBV18 and J is TRBJ2-5; 9 bases map to TRBD1. Germline loops: CDR1 KGHSH, CDR2 LQKENI. V was clipped by 3 bases and J by 3 bases; unmatched bases: 14. CDR3 length equals 18 residues.

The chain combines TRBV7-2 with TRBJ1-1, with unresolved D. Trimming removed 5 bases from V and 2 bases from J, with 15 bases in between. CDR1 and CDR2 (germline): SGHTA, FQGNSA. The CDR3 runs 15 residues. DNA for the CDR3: TGTGCCAGCAGCAAGTATCAAGTCCTAAACACTGAAGCTTTCTTT. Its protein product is CASSKYQVLNTEAFF. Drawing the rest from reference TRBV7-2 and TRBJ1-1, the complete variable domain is GAGVSQSPSNKVTEKGKDVELRCDPISGHTALYWYRQSLGQGLEFLIYFQGNSAPDKSGLPSDRFSAERTGGSVSTLTIQRTQQEDSAVYLCASSKYQVLNTEAFFGQGTRLTVV.

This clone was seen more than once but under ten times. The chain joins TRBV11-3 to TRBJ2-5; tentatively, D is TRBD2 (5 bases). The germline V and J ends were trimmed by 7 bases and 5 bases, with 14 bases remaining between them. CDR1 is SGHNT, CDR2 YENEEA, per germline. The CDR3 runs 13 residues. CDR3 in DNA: TGTGCCAGCACTCTGAGGGAGTCGGAGACCCAGTACTTC. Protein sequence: CASTLRESETQYF.

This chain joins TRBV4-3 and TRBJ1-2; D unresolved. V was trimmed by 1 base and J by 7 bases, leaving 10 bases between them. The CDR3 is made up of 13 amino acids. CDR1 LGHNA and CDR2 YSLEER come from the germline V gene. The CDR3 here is CASSQGGTLGYTF. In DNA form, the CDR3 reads TGCGCCAGCAGCCAAGGCGGAACTCTTGGCTACACCTTC.

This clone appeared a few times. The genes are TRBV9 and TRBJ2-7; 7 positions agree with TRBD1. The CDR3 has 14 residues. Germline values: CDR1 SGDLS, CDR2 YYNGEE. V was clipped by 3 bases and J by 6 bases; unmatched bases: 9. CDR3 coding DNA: TGTGCCAGCAGCGCCGCCCCAACAGGGGCCGAGCAGTACTTC. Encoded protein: CASSAAPTGAEQYF. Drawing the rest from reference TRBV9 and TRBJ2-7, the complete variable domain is DSGVTQTPKHLITATGQRVTLRCSPRSGDLSVYWYQQSLDQGLQFLIQYYNGEERAKGNILERFSAQQFPDLHSELNLSSLELGDSALYFCASSAAPTGAEQYFGPGTRLTVT.

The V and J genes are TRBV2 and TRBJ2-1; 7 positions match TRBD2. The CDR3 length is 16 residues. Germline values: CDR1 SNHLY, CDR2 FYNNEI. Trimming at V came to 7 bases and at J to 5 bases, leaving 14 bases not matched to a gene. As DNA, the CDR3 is TGTGCCAGCATTTGGGGGGGAAGGCTGGGGCACAATGAGCAGTTCTTC. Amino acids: CASIWGGRLGHNEQFF. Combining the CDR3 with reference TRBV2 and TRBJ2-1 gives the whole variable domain EPEVTQTPSHQVTQMGQEVILRCVPISNHLYFYWYRQILGQKVEFLVSFYNNEISEKSEIFDDQFSVERPDGSNFTLKIRSTKLEDSAMYFCASIWGGRLGHNEQFFGPGTRLTVL.

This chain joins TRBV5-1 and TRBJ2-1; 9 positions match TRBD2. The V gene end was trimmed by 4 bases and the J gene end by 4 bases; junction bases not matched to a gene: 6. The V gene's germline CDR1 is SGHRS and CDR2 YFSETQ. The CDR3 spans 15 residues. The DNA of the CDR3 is TGCGCCAGCAGCACTATAGCGGGGGCTTACAATGAGCAGTTCTTC. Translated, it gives CASSTIAGAYNEQFF.

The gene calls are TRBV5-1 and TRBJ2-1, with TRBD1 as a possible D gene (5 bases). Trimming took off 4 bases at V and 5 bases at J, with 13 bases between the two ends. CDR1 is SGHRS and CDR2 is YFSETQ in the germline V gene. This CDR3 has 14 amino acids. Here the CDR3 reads CASSNSQGNNEQFF. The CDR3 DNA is TGCGCCAGCAGCAATAGCCAGGGTAACAATGAGCAGTTCTTC.

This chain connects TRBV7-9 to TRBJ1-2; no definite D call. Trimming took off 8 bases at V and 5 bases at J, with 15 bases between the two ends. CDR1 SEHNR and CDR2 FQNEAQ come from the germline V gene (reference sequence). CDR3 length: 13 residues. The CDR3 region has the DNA TGTGCCAGCGCTGGGGTCTCGGGGTATGGCTACACCTTC. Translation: CASAGVSGYGYTF.

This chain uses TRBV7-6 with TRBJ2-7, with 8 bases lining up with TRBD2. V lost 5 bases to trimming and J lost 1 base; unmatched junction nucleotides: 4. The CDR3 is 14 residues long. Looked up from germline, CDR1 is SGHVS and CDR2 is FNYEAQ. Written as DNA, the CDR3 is TGTGCCAGCAGCGCGGGGACTAGGTCCTACGAGCAGTACTTC. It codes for CASSAGTRSYEQYF. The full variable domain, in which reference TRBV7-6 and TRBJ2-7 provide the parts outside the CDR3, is GAGVSQSPRYKVTKRGQDVALRCDPISGHVSLYWYRQALGQGPEFLTYFNYEAQQDKSGLPNDRFSAERPEGSISTLTIQRTEQRDSAMYRCASSAGTRSYEQYFGPGTRLTVT.

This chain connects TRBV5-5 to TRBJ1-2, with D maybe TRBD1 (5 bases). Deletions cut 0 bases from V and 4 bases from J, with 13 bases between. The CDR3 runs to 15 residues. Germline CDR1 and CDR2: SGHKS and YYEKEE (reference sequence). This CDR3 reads CASSLAAGRSYGYTF. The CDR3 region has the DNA TGTGCCAGCAGCTTGGCCGCGGGGCGCTCCTATGGCTACACCTTC. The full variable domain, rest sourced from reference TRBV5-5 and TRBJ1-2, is DAGVTQSPTHLIKTRGQQVTLRCSPISGHKSVSWYQQVLGQGPQFIFQYYEKEERGRGNFPDRFSARQFPNYSSELNVNALLLGDSALYLCASSLAAGRSYGYTFGSGTRLTVV.

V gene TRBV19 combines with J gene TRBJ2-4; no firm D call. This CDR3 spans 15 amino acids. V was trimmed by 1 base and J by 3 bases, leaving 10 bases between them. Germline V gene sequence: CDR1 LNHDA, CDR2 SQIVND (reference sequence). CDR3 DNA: TGTGCCAGTAGTATAGGTCAAGCTAGCAAAAACATTCAGTACTTC. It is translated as CASSIGQASKNIQYF.

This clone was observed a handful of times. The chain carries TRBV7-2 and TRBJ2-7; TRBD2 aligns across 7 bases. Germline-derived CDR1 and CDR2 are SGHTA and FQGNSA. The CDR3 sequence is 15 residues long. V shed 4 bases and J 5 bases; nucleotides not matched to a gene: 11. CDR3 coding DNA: TGTGCCAGCAGCTCCTTAGCGGGCGTGGGGGACGAGCAGTACTTC. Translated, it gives CASSSLAGVGDEQYF.

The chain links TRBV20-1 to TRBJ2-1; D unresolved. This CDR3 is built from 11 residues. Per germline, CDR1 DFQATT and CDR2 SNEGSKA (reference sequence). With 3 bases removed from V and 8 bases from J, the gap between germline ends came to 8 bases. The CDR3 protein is CSASSPDEQFF. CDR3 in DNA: TGCAGTGCTAGTAGCCCGGATGAGCAGTTCTTC.

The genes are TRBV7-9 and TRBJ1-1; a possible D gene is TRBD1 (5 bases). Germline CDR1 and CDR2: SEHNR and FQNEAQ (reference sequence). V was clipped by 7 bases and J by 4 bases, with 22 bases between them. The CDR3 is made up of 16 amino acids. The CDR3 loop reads CASTRIRGGRVTEAFF. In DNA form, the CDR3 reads TGTGCCAGCACCCGTATAAGGGGAGGGCGGGTCACTGAAGCTTTCTTT.

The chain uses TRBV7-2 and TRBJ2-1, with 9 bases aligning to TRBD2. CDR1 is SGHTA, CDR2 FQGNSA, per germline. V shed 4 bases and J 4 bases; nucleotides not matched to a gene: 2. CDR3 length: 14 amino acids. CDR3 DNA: TGTGCCAGCAGCTCTAGCGGGGTTTACAATGAGCAGTTCTTC. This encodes CASSSSGVYNEQFF.

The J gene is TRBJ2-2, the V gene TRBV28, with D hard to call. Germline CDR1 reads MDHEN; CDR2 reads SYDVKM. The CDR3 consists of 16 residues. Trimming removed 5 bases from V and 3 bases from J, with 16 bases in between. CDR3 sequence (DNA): TGTGCCAGCAGTCTTCTCATAGATACCCACACCGGGGAGCTGTTTTTT. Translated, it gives CASSLLIDTHTGELFF. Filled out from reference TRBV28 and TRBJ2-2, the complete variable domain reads DVKVTQSSRYLVKRTGEKVFLECVQDMDHENMFWYRQDPGLGLRLIYFSYDVKMKEKGDIPEGYSVSREKKERFSLILESASTNQTSMYLCASSLLIDTHTGELFFGEGSRLTVL.

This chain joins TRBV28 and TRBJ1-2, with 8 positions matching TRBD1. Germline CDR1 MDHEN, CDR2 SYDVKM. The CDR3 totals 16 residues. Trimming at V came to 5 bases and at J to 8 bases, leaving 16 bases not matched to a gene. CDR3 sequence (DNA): TGTGCCAGCAGTCCTCCCTCCTCGGGACAGGTCGTCGGCTACACCTTC. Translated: CASSPPSSGQVVGYTF.

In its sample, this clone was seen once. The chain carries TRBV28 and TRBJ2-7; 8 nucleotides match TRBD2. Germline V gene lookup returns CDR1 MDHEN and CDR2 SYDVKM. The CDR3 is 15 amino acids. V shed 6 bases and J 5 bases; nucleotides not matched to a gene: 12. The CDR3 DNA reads TGTGCCAGCAGGCCTGGGGCTAGCGGGTCTAACGAGCAGTACTTC. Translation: CASRPGASGSNEQYF.

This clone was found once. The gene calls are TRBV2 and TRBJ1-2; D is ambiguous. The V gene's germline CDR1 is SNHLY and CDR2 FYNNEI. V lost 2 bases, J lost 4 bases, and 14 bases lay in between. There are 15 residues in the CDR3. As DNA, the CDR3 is TGTGCCAGCAGTGAATTGCGTGGGAGTACCTATGGCTACACCTTC. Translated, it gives CASSELRGSTYGYTF.